A single count supports the clone carrying this TCR beta chain. The CDR3 sequence is 13 residues long. Trimming took 1 base from V and 8 from J, leaving 11 bases between them. Germline V CDR1 and CDR2: LGHDT, YNNKEL (reference sequence). It was with random hexamers that about 0.45 to 1 ug RNA was reverse transcribed. The immunoSEQ assay covered 54 Vbeta and 13 Jbeta segments for CDR3. TCRdb re-called the immunoSEQ multiplex PCR reads with MiXCR, one entry per CDR3 protein. The table lists 85,000 to 95,000 distinct CDR3 sequences, about 93% of them singletons. These data originate in a study of CD8 T cells in Susac syndrome. Patients with Susac syndrome showed fulfilment of recently defined diagnostic criteria for definite or probable disease.

The chain carries TRBV3-1 and TRBJ1-2; no firm D call. Sequencing was performed on CD4+ T cells from PBMCs. This receptor was taken from a human donor with Susac syndrome. The chain's CDR3 is CASSQVRGGGYTF. The CDR3 DNA is TGTGCCAGCAGCCAAGTTCGGGGAGGAGGCTACACCTTC.